The 13 T cell receptor beta chains below all came from one sample that was sequenced in a study of regulatory T cells in long-lasting Graves disease. The time point is: newly diagnosed GD, antithyroid drugs for less than 3 months. Extracted PBMC RNA gave rise to the TCR library. Arm-PCR with iRepertoire HTBI primers amplified the CDR3 regions for these TCR beta libraries. Via MiXCR, TCRdb re-called the multiplex PCR reads, giving one row per CDR3 protein. The sample contains 540,000 or so distinct CDR3 sequences, roughly 14% of which appear only once. The same sample was also used in a study of T cells in Graves' hyperthyroidism and ophthalmopathy.

The input for sequencing was peripheral blood mononuclear cells (PBMCs), taken at new diagnosis, from a patient treated with antithyroid drugs. The receptors were gathered from a man younger than 45 with Graves disease.

This clonotype was counted at least ten times. The chain recombines TRBV5-1 with TRBJ2-1, with 8 nucleotides matching TRBD1. Trimming cost V 4 bases and J 4 bases; bases outside gene matches: 4. This CDR3 contains 14 residues. Germline assignment: CDR1 SGHRS and CDR2 YFSETQ. The CDR3 DNA reads TGCGCCAGCAGCGTCCGGGACAGGTACAATGAGCAGTTCTTC. Translating gives CASSVRDRYNEQFF.

This chain uses TRBV5-1 with TRBJ2-7; 7 bases fit TRBD2. V lost 3 bases, J lost 5 bases, and 14 bases stayed unmatched. Germline CDR1 SGHRS, CDR2 YFSETQ. The CDR3 contains 16 residues. DNA for the CDR3: TGCGCCAGCAGCTCGCGTACCGGGACTAAAACCCACGAGCAGTACTTC. This translates into CASSSRTGTKTHEQYF.

This clonotype was counted at least ten times. The chain combines TRBV5-1 with TRBJ1-1, with a tentative D call TRBD1 (5 bases). Germline CDR1 is SGHRS and CDR2 is YFSETQ. The CDR3 consists of 14 residues. The V gene lost 0 bases and the J gene lost 4 bases, with 10 bases spanning the gap. Here the CDR3 reads CASSLAREVTEAFF. CDR3 DNA: TGCGCCAGCAGCTTGGCCAGGGAGGTCACTGAAGCTTTCTTT.

This clonotype was seen at least ten times. CDR3 sequence (DNA): TGTGCCAGCAGCCTAGACAGGAATGGCTACACCTTC. As protein: CASSLDRNGYTF. The chain uses TRBV5-5 and TRBJ1-2; a possible D gene is TRBD1 (6 bases). The CDR3 is 12 residues long. V lost 4 bases, J lost 6 bases, and 10 bases lay in between. Germline V CDR1 and CDR2: SGHKS, YYEKEE (reference sequence).

Many counts were recorded for this clonotype. The chain uses TRBV11-2 and TRBJ2-7, with 14 bases aligning to TRBD2. V shed 4 bases and J 7 bases; nucleotides not matched to a gene: 9. Germline V gene sequence: CDR1 SGHAT, CDR2 FQNNGV. This CDR3 comprises 16 residues. CDR3 region: CASSSGLAGVNGEQYF. The CDR3, as DNA: TGTGCCAGCAGCTCGGGACTAGCGGGAGTTAACGGAGAGCAGTACTTC. The entire variable domain, with the rest obtained from reference TRBV11-2 and TRBJ2-7, is as follows: EAGVAQSPRYKIIEKRQSVAFWCNPISGHATLYWYQQILGQGPKLLIQFQNNGVVDDSQLPKDRFSAERLKGVDSTLKIQPAKLEDSAVYLCASSSGLAGVNGEQYFGPGTRLTVT.

A remark on this clonotype: Here the CDR3 omits its conserved ending phenylalanine or tryptophan, so a read error is the likely source. The genes are TRBV11-2 and TRBJ2-4; D is unresolved. This CDR3 contains 14 residues. Per germline, CDR1 SGHAT and CDR2 FQNNGV. Trimming took 6 bases from V and 5 from J, leaving 14 bases between them. This CDR3 is CASSLPSPQNIQYL. CDR3 in DNA: TGTGCCAGCAGTCTTCCGAGCCCCCAAAACATTCAGTACCTC.

In regard to this clonotype: A much larger clone lies a single base off, so this may be a read error. CDR3 region: CAWSPRGLPQHF. The CDR3 coding sequence is TGTGCCTGGAGTCCTAGAGGCCTGCCCCAGCATTTT. The V gene is TRBV30, the J gene TRBJ1-5; no clear D. This CDR3 contains 12 residues. Germline CDR1 is GTSNPN and CDR2 is SVGIG (reference sequence). V lost 2 bases, J lost 9 bases, and 11 bases lay in between.

This clonotype has a count of ten or more. The V gene is TRBV27, the J gene TRBJ1-5; D is possibly TRBD1 (5 bases). The CDR3 is 16 amino acids. Per the germline V gene, CDR1 is MNHEY and CDR2 is SMNVEV (reference sequence). V lost 5 bases, J lost 7 bases, and 21 bases lay in between. The CDR3 protein is CASSASGGGRRQPQHF. The CDR3 bases are TGTGCCAGCAGTGCCTCTGGTGGGGGTCGGCGGCAGCCCCAGCATTTT.

This clonotype turned up a few times. Given a much more abundant clone one base away, this may be a read error. The chain is built from TRBV28 and TRBJ2-7; D gene uncertain. CDR1 is MDHEN, CDR2 SYDVKM, per germline. CDR3 length: 10 amino acids. Trimming removed 7 bases from V and 0 bases from J, with 1 base in between. The CDR3 sequence: CASNSYEQYF. CDR3 nucleotides: TGTGCCAGCAACTCCTACGAGCAGTACTTC.

This clonotype was recorded a few times. The V gene is TRBV27, the J gene TRBJ1-2; D is unresolved. The CDR3 runs to 15 residues. Germline CDR1 is MNHEY and CDR2 is SMNVEV (reference sequence). The V end was cut by 2 bases, the J end by 1 base, with 11 bases between. The CDR3 loop is CASSLKPPYNYGYTF. CDR3 coding DNA: TGTGCCAGCAGTTTAAAACCCCCGTATAACTATGGCTACACCTTC.

This clonotype was detected only a few times. The chain couples TRBV6-1 to TRBJ2-3; 12 bases are shared with TRBD2. J lost 6 bases, V lost 3 bases, and 7 bases had no gene match. The CDR3 is 16 amino acids. Germline lookup yields CDR1 MNHNS and CDR2 SASEGT. Here the CDR3 reads CASSDRLAGEEDTQYF. For the CDR3, the DNA is TGTGCCAGCAGTGATCGACTAGCGGGAGAGGAGGATACGCAGTATTTT.

The genes are TRBV13 and TRBJ2-7; 9 bases match TRBD2. Germline CDR1 PRHDT, CDR2 FYEKMQ (reference sequence). CDR3 size: 14 residues. V was pared by 4 bases and J by 6 bases, with 7 bases of the junction left unmatched. The CDR3 spells CASSSPGLAPEQYF. The CDR3 coding sequence is TGTGCCAGCAGCTCCCCGGGACTAGCCCCCGAGCAGTACTTC.

There are many counts of this clonotype. The gene calls are TRBV7-2 and TRBJ2-3; a possible D gene is TRBD1 (5 bases). This CDR3 has 14 residues. Germline assignment: CDR1 SGHTA and CDR2 FQGNSA. Trimming took 1 base from V and 5 from J, leaving 10 bases between them. This CDR3 is CASSLGSGRDTQYF. CDR3 sequence (DNA): TGTGCCAGCAGCTTAGGTTCAGGGCGAGATACGCAGTATTTT.